In this sample, the clone carrying this T cell receptor (beta chain) turned up a few times. Its antigen is currently unknown. The protocol was immunoSEQ multiplex PCR, while the TCRdb copy is restricted to in-frame clones and leaves out a portion. The repertoire includes thousands of clones, 25% to 35% of them detected once, and approximately 12% sits in the top ten. This sample is part of a study of T cells in localized non-small cell lung cancer. Study results and caveats: An association was observed between higher blood T cell density and longer overall survival. It remains possible that heterogeneity exists, since only one tumor region was sequenced.

V was trimmed by 5 bases and J by 3 bases, leaving 7 bases between them. This CDR3 spans 12 amino acids. CDR1 and CDR2 from the germline V gene are MGHRA and YSYEKL. The source is a man aged 18-55 years with stage I lung adenocarcinoma. The V gene is TRBV4-1, the J gene TRBJ1-2; D unresolved. The specimen was lung tumor tissue, collected before any cancer treatment. The CDR3 DNA reads TGCGCCAGCAGCTTATCCCACTATGGCTACACCTTC. Its protein is CASSLSHYGYTF.